This paragraph reports one T cell receptor (beta chain). CDR3 length equals 14 residues. CDR1 and CDR2 (germline): MDHEN, SYDVKM. Trimming removed 2 bases at V and 3 bases at J, with 7 bases between. The record originates from a study of technical replicates of blood from a few donors. Sequencing used immunoSEQ multiplex PCR; TCRdb keeps in-frame clones, though not all of them. The data show approximately 89,000 clones, 85% to 95% seen once. The clonotype comes from a human donor in good health. Sample: T cells isolated from PBMCs. The V and J genes are TRBV28 and TRBJ2-2, with D hard to call. This CDR3 reads CASSLLGDTGELFF. CDR3 bases: TGTGCCAGCAGTTTACTCGGAGACACCGGGGAGCTGTTTTTT. The variable domain in full, with the rest retrieved from reference TRBV28 and TRBJ2-2, is DVKVTQSSRYLVKRTGEKVFLECVQDMDHENMFWYRQDPGLGLRLIYFSYDVKMKEKGDIPEGYSVSREKKERFSLILESASTNQTSMYLCASSLLGDTGELFFGEGSRLTVL.